The clone carrying this T cell receptor (beta chain) counts as medium-sized. CDR1 and CDR2 (germline): MDHEN, SYDVKM. The V gene lost 6 bases and the J gene lost 2 bases, with 15 bases spanning the gap. The CDR3 contains 15 residues. The data were obtained in a study of long-term antiretroviral therapy in people with HIV. Survey-level immunoSEQ v3.0 assays were run. Sequencing used immunoSEQ multiplex PCR; TCRdb keeps in-frame clones, though not all of them. The sample lists tens of thousands of clones; 65% to 90% were seen once. Held in samples before DNA extraction were about 0.85-10 million cryopreserved PBMC.

J is TRBJ2-3 and V is TRBV28, with D uncertain. Sample: unsorted PBMCs, taken 0.1 years before starting antiretroviral therapy. The TCR sequence derives from a man aged 18 to 35 with HIV. The CDR3 region is CASSPNSEITDTQYF. The CDR3 DNA sequence: TGTGCCAGCAGCCCGAATTCCGAAATCACAGATACGCAGTATTTT. The full variable domain, in which reference TRBV28 and TRBJ2-3 provide the parts outside the CDR3, is DVKVTQSSRYLVKRTGEKVFLECVQDMDHENMFWYRQDPGLGLRLIYFSYDVKMKEKGDIPEGYSVSREKKERFSLILESASTNQTSMYLCASSPNSEITDTQYFGPGTRLTVL.